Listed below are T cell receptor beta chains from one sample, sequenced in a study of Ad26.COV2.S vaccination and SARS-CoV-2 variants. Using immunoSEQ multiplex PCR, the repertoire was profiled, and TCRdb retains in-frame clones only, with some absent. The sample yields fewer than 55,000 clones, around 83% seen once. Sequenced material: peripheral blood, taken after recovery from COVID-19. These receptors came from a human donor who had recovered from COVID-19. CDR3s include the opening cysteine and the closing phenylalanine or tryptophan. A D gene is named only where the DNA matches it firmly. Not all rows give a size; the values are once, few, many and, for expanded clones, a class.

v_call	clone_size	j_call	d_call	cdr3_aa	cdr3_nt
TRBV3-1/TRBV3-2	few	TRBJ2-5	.	CASSPPRGGKETQYF	TGTGCCAGCAGCCCACCAAGGGGTGGGAAAGAGACCCAGTACTTC
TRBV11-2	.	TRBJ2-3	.	CASSSLTDTQYF	TGTGCCAGCAGCTCCTTAACAGATACGCAGTATTTT
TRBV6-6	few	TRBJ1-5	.	CATTRRADYSNQPQHF	TGTGCCACCACCCGCAGGGCGGACTATAGCAATCAGCCCCAGCATTTT
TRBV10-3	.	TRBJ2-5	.	CAIRGDRAETQYF	TGTGCCATCAGGGGAGACAGAGCAGAGACCCAGTACTTC
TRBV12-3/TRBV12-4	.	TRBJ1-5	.	CASWGLPNQPQHF	TGTGCCAGCTGGGGACTCCCTAATCAGCCCCAGCATTTT
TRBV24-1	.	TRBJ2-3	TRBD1	CATQGAGTDTQYF	TGTGCCACCCAGGGGGCCGGCACAGATACGCAGTATTTT
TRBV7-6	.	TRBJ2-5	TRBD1	CASSLAARGRETQYF	TGTGCCAGCAGCTTAGCGGCCAGGGGGCGAGAGACCCAGTACTTC
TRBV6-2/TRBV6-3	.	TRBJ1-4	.	CASSSGQLGYGEKLFF	TGTGCCAGCAGTTCCGGACAGCTTGGGTACGGTGAAAAACTGTTTTTT
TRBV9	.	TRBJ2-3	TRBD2	CASNGLAPDTQYF	TGTGCCAGCAACGGACTAGCGCCAGATACGCAGTATTTT
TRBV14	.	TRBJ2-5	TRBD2	CASSQAGGFETQYF	TGTGCCAGCAGCCAAGCGGGAGGTTTTGAGACCCAGTACTTC
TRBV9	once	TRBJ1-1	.	CASSEPDTEAFF	TGTGCCAGCAGCGAGCCGGACACTGAAGCTTTCTTT
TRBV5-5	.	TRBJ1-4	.	CASSLAVGFEKLFF	TGTGCCAGCAGCTTGGCAGTTGGGTTTGAAAAACTGTTTTTT
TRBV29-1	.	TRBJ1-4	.	CSVREFSDEKLFF	TGCAGCGTGCGGGAATTCTCGGATGAAAAACTGTTTTTT
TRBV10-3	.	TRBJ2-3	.	CAISVGLNTDTQYF	TGTGCCATCAGTGTGGGTCTCAACACAGATACGCAGTATTTT
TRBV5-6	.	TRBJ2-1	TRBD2	CASSLALAGGIYNEQFF	TGTGCCAGCAGCTTGGCCCTAGCGGGAGGGATCTACAATGAGCAGTTCTTC
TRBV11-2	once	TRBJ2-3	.	CASSSLTDFSDTQYF	TGTGCCAGCAGCTCGCTGACGGACTTCTCAGATACGCAGTATTTT
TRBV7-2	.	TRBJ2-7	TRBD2	CASSVTSGRYEQYF	TGTGCCAGCAGCGTGACTAGCGGGAGGTACGAGCAGTACTTC
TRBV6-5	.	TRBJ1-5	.	CASIPGTSNQPQHF	TGTGCCAGCATCCCAGGCACCTCCAATCAGCCCCAGCATTTT
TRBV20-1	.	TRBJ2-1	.	CSAGRDQFF	TGCAGTGCTGGGCGAGATCAGTTCTTC
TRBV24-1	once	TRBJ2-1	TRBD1	CATSDQTGAGYNEQFF	TGTGCCACCAGTGACCAGACAGGGGCCGGGTACAATGAGCAGTTCTTC
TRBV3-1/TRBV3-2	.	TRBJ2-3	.	CASSPTARAGDTQYF	TGTGCCAGCAGCCCGACAGCCAGGGCCGGGGATACGCAGTATTTT
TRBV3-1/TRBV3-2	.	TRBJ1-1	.	CASSQVAGRADTEAFF	TGTGCCAGCAGCCAAGTGGCTGGCAGGGCGGACACTGAAGCTTTCTTT
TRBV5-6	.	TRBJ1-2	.	CASTPAGRNYGYTF	TGTGCCAGCACCCCGGCGGGACGCAACTATGGCTACACCTTC
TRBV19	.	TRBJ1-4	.	CASSKGTDYNEKLFF	TGTGCCAGTAGCAAAGGGACGGATTATAATGAAAAACTGTTTTTT
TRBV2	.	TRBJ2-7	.	CASSLGSQYEQYF	TGTGCCAGCAGTCTCGGGTCTCAGTACGAGCAGTACTTC
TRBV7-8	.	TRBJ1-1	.	CASSLAKGRGTEAFF	TGTGCCAGCAGCTTAGCCAAAGGCCGAGGGACTGAAGCTTTCTTT
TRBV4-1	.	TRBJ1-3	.	CASSQEAGSHSGNTIYF	TGCGCCAGCAGCCAAGAGGCAGGGTCCCACTCTGGAAACACCATATATTTT
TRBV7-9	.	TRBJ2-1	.	CASSPQGGEQFF	TGTGCCAGCAGCCCCCAGGGGGGTGAGCAGTTCTTC
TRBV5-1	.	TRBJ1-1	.	CASSFGSSLNTEAFF	TGCGCCAGCAGCTTCGGGTCCTCGCTGAACACTGAAGCTTTCTTT
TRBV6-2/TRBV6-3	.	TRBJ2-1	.	CASSSHSGNEQFF	TGTGCCAGCAGTTCACATAGTGGTAATGAGCAGTTCTTC
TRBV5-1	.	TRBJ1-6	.	CASSQSYNSPLHF	TGCGCCAGCAGCCAATCCTATAATTCACCCCTCCACTTT
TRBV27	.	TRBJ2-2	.	CASSLGSSTGELFF	TGTGCCAGCAGTTTAGGCAGCAGCACCGGGGAGCTGTTTTTT
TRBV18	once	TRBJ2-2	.	CASSPTATGPVTGELFF	TGTGCCAGCTCACCAACGGCGACAGGACCCGTCACCGGGGAGCTGTTTTTT